This record concerns one T cell receptor beta chain sequence. In germline, CDR1 is MNHEY, CDR2 SMNVEV (reference sequence). After removal of 7 bases from V and 8 bases from J, the junction contained 11 bases not matched to a gene. This CDR3 is built from 17 residues. The data belong to a study of blood T cell repertoires in COVID-19. Study in general: Acute-phase and convalescent COVID-19 samples originated in the United States, Italy and Spain. PBMCs, B-cell-depleted T cells, or T cells were the source of the cDNA or gDNA that made up the material.

In the original workflow: Reference gene primer amplification in the assay estimated nucleated cell counts. Data came from immunoSEQ multiplex PCR; TCRdb stores just in-frame clones and leaves some out. V and J calls and clone size are as listed in that table; D and trimming were resolved from the DNA. The data hold 29,000 or so clones, with approximately 90% observed a single time. V and J are TRBV27 and TRBJ2-1, with TRBD2 matching 16 bases. This TCR derives from a middle-aged man with active COVID-19. The sample consisted of peripheral blood. The CDR3 spells CASKGTSGRASVHEQFF. In DNA form, the CDR3 reads TGTGCCAGCAAGGGGACTAGCGGGAGGGCCTCAGTCCATGAGCAGTTCTTC.